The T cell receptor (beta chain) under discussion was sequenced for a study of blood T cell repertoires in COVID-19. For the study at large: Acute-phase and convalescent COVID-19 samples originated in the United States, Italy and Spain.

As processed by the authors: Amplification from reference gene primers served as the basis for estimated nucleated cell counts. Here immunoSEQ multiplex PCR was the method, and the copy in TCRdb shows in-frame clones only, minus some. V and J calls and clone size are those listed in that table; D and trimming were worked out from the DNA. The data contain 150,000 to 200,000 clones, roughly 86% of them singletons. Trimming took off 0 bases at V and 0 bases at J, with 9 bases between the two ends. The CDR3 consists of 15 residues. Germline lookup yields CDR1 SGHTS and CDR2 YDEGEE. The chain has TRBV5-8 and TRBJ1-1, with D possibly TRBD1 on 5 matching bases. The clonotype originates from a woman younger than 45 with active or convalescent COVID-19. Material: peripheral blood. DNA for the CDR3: TGTGCCAGCAGCTTGGCCAACAGGATGAACACTGAAGCTTTCTTT. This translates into CASSLANRMNTEAFF. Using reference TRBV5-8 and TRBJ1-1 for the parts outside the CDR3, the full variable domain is EAGVTQSPTHLIKTRGQQATLRCSPISGHTSVYWYQQALGLGLQFLLWYDEGEERNRGNFPPRFSGRQFPNYSSELNVNALELEDSALYLCASSLANRMNTEAFFGQGTRLTVV.